These 27 T cell receptor beta chains were sequenced from one sample in a study of T cell repertoires in cytomegalovirus infection. TCRdb ran MiXCR on the reads and lists one entry per CDR3 protein. This table holds roughly 860,000 distinct CDR3 sequences, approximately 32% found once. No cognate antigen is known for these TCRs. Sequencing was performed on cultured CD8+ T cells from PBMCs, taken from culture after CMV antigen stimulation. These receptors all stem from a human donor in good health (CMV status not recorded). Some clones in this sample may be carry-over from other donors' samples.

There are a few counts of this clonotype. This chain joins TRBV6-5 and TRBJ2-7, with TRBD1 matching over 8 bases. This CDR3 spans 18 amino acids. V was pared by 0 bases and J by 5 bases, with 15 bases of the junction left unmatched. Germline loops: CDR1 MNHEY, CDR2 SVGAGI. CDR3 sequence reads: CASSYSSVYRGIGDEQYF. For the CDR3, the DNA is TGTGCCAGCAGTTACTCTTCCGTTTACAGGGGGATTGGGGACGAGCAGTACTTC.

The rearrangement uses TRBV19 and TRBJ2-6; 8 positions agree with TRBD1. The CDR3 extends over 17 amino acids. J lost 3 bases, V lost 4 bases, and 8 bases had no gene match. The germline V gene has CDR1 LNHDA and CDR2 SQIVND (reference sequence). CDR3 DNA sequence: TGTGCCAGTAGTACCCGGACAGGGTTGAGTGGGGCCAACGTCCTGACTTTC. Its protein is CASSTRTGLSGANVLTF.

In this sample, this clonotype turned up many times. The CDR3 nucleotides read TGTGCCAGCAGTCCTTCTAGCTCTGGGGCCAACGTCCTGACTTTC. This codes for CASSPSSSGANVLTF. The rearrangement joins TRBV6-6 to TRBJ2-6; D not resolved. The CDR3 has 15 amino acids. In germline, CDR1 is MNHNY, CDR2 SVGAGI (reference sequence). Trimming pared 5 bases from V and 0 bases from J, leaving 8 bases between.

This clonotype was seen a handful of times. V gene TRBV12-3 or TRBV12-4 combines with J gene TRBJ2-7; D is unclear. V was cut by 4 bases and J by 3 bases, with 10 bases left in between. There are 13 residues in the CDR3. The CDR3 here is CASSYGVYYEQYV. For the CDR3, the DNA is TGTGCCAGCAGTTATGGGGTATACTACGAGCAGTACGTC.

This clonotype was counted ten times or more. The rearrangement joins TRBV7-9 to TRBJ1-5; D call uncertain. Between the trimmed V and J ends, which lost 7 bases and 0 bases, there was a span of 10 bases. This CDR3 has 14 amino acids. Looked up from germline, CDR1 is SEHNR and CDR2 is FQNEAQ (reference sequence). CDR3 protein: CASMNANSNQPQHF. In DNA form, the CDR3 reads TGTGCCAGCATGAATGCTAATAGCAATCAGCCCCAGCATTTT.

This clonotype was seen at least ten times. The J gene is TRBJ2-5, the V gene TRBV7-8, with D possibly matching TRBD1 (5 bases). Germline V gene sequence: CDR1 SGHVS, CDR2 FQNEAQ. V was shortened by 2 bases and J by 1 base, with 14 bases between the two germline ends. The CDR3 length is 16 residues. The DNA of the CDR3 is TGTGCCAGCAGCTTAAAATGGACAAGGCCCCAAGAGACCCAGTACTTC. Encoded protein: CASSLKWTRPQETQYF.

The count of this clonotype is one. The chain combines TRBV20-1 with TRBJ2-7, with 7 nucleotides matching TRBD1. The trim removed 4 bases at V and 4 bases at J, leaving 7 bases unmatched. Per germline, CDR1 DFQATT and CDR2 SNEGSKA (reference sequence). The CDR3 spans 13 residues. The CDR3 loop is CSAIDRDKYEQYV. The DNA of the CDR3 is TGCAGTGCTATCGACAGGGACAAGTACGAGCAGTACGTC.

The gene calls are TRBV4-2 and TRBJ1-2, with D tentatively TRBD1 (6 bases). The ends were cut back, 0 bases at V and 6 bases at J, with 14 bases in the middle. This CDR3 region has 15 residues. Germline V gene sequence: CDR1 LGHNA, CDR2 YNFKEQ. CDR3 in amino acids: CASSQDKGGVDGYTF. CDR3 DNA sequence: TGTGCCAGCAGCCAAGATAAGGGGGGAGTGGATGGCTACACCTTC.

This clonotype has a handful of counts. The chain couples TRBV27 to TRBJ2-1; 8 bases agree with TRBD2. In germline, CDR1 is MNHEY, CDR2 SMNVEV (reference sequence). V lost 7 bases and J lost 2; bases outside the gene matches: 7. This CDR3 is 15 amino acids long. The CDR3 spells CASTQRRGAYNEQFF. In DNA form, the CDR3 reads TGTGCCAGCACCCAAAGGCGGGGGGCCTACAATGAGCAGTTCTTC.

The rearrangement links TRBV27 to TRBJ1-5, with 7 bases that match TRBD1. The CDR3 extends over 16 amino acids. Trimming at V came to 5 bases and at J to 9 bases, leaving 16 bases not matched to a gene. The germline V gene has CDR1 MNHEY and CDR2 SMNVEV (reference sequence). The CDR3 nucleotides are TGTGCCAGCAGTCGAGTTCGACAGGGCCTCATAGGGCCCCAGCATTTT. It is translated as CASSRVRQGLIGPQHF.

The chain has TRBV20-1 and TRBJ2-5; D might be TRBD2 (5 bases). The CDR3 is made up of 12 amino acids. Germline CDR1 is DFQATT and CDR2 is SNEGSKA (reference sequence). The ends were cut back, 5 bases at V and 4 bases at J, with 11 bases in the middle. CDR3 nucleotides: TGCAGTGCTCCTACAGAGGGAGAGACCCAGTACTTC. This gives the protein CSAPTEGETQYF.

J is TRBJ1-6 and V is TRBV27, with D possibly being TRBD1 (5 bases). The germline CDR1 and CDR2 sequences are MNHEY and SMNVEV (reference sequence). The CDR3 totals 12 residues. V lost 6 bases to trimming and J lost 8 bases, with 8 bases between them. The chain's CDR3 is CASSWGHSPLHF. DNA for the CDR3: TGTGCCAGCAGCTGGGGCCATTCACCCCTCCACTTT.

This clonotype was seen only a few times. This chain links TRBV4-1 with TRBJ1-2; D perhaps matches TRBD1 (6 bases). This CDR3 is built from 15 residues. Germline V gene lookup returns CDR1 MGHRA and CDR2 YSYEKL. Trimming took 1 base from V and 3 from J, leaving 12 bases between them. CDR3 DNA sequence: TGCGCCAGCAGCCAAGCAGGGGCCTGGGACTATGGCTACACCTTC. This codes for CASSQAGAWDYGYTF.

V gene TRBV27 combines with J gene TRBJ1-4; TRBD1 might be the D (6 bases). CDR3 size: 15 residues. Per the germline V gene, CDR1 is MNHEY and CDR2 is SMNVEV (reference sequence). Trimming removed 5 bases at V and 0 bases at J, with 10 bases between. The CDR3 sequence is CASSPRQATNEKLFF. The CDR3 nucleotides read TGTGCCAGCAGTCCCCGACAGGCAACTAATGAAAAACTGTTTTTT. The full variable domain, with the rest looked up from reference TRBV27 and TRBJ1-4, is EAQVTQNPRYLITVTGKKLTVTCSQNMNHEYMSWYRQDPGLGLRQIYYSMNVEVTDKGDVPEGYKVSRKEKRNFPLILESPSPNQTSLYFCASSPRQATNEKLFFGSGTQLSVL.

V gene TRBV12-3 or TRBV12-4 combines with J gene TRBJ1-5; D is undetermined. V was clipped by 3 bases and J by 3 bases, with 6 bases between them. The CDR3 is 13 residues long. The CDR3 nucleotides are TGTGCCAGCAGTTTGGTGGACAATCAGCCCCAGCATTTT. Amino acid sequence: CASSLVDNQPQHF.

This clonotype was counted once. The chain has TRBV20-1 and TRBJ2-1, with D perhaps matching TRBD2 (6 bases). Germline CDR1 reads DFQATT; CDR2 reads SNEGSKA (reference sequence). V lost 7 bases, J lost 2 bases, and 24 bases lay in between. The CDR3 extends over 17 amino acids. CDR3 region: CSGAGSSAGPTYNEQFF. The CDR3 DNA reads as TGCAGTGGGGCGGGGAGTAGTGCCGGGCCCACCTACAATGAGCAGTTCTTC.

Only a few counts were recorded for this clonotype. V and J are TRBV7-9 and TRBJ2-7, with 8 bases identical to TRBD1. The junction had 16 bases not matched to a gene; V was cut back by 6 bases and J by 3 bases. The germline gives CDR1 SEHNR, CDR2 FQNEAQ (reference sequence). The CDR3 totals 17 residues. This CDR3 reads CASSHPPQGERVYEQYF. CDR3 DNA sequence: TGTGCCAGCAGTCACCCCCCACAGGGGGAGAGGGTCTACGAGCAGTACTTC.

This clonotype has only a few counts. CDR3 sequence reads: CASSTGRAYYNSPLHF. The CDR3, as DNA: TGTGCCAGCAGTACCGGCCGCGCGTACTATAATTCACCCCTCCACTTT. The gene calls are TRBV27 and TRBJ1-6; D unclear. The CDR3 consists of 16 residues. V was clipped by 5 bases and J by 3 bases, with 14 bases between them. CDR1 and CDR2 from the germline V gene are MNHEY and SMNVEV (reference sequence).

The chain links TRBV12-3 or TRBV12-4 to TRBJ2-1, with 7 bases matching TRBD1. The V gene end was trimmed by 5 bases and the J gene end by 6 bases; junction bases not matched to a gene: 13. The CDR3 spans 16 residues. The chain's CDR3 is CASSARQGERGNEQFF. The CDR3 nucleotides read TGTGCCAGCAGTGCCCGACAGGGAGAAAGGGGCAATGAGCAGTTCTTC.

This clonotype was observed a handful of times. The rearrangement joins TRBV6-5 to TRBJ1-1; 12 bases agree with TRBD1. The length of the CDR3 is 17 residues. The ends lost 4 bases at V and 3 bases at J; junction bases unmatched: 9. The V gene's germline CDR1 is MNHEY and CDR2 SVGAGI. The CDR3 bases are TGTGCCAGCAGTTTCCGGGACAGGGGGCGCGGGGACACTGAAGCTTTCTTT. This encodes CASSFRDRGRGDTEAFF.

Remarks on this clonotype: A much larger clone differs from this one at a single base, so this may be a read error. The rearrangement joins TRBV7-2 to TRBJ2-1; D ambiguous. The CDR3 has 14 residues. The V end lost 6 bases, the J end lost 5 bases, and 14 bases lay between the germline ends. CDR1 and CDR2 (germline): SGHTA, FQGNSA. CDR3 nucleotide sequence: TGTGCCAGCAGGAATCTCGACACAAACAATGAGCAGTTCTTC. The encoded protein is CASRNLDTNNEQFF.

The genes are TRBV12-5 and TRBJ2-1; possibly TRBD1 for D (5 bases). Looked up from germline, CDR1 is LGHNT and CDR2 is FRNRAP. The CDR3 covers 13 residues. V lost 3 bases and J lost 6, with 9 bases in between. The CDR3 spells CASGFGAINEQFF. DNA of the CDR3: TGTGCTAGTGGTTTTGGGGCGATCAATGAGCAGTTCTTC.

The chain employs TRBV15 and TRBJ2-7; no reliable D call. The CDR3 runs to 12 residues. Germline-derived CDR1 and CDR2 are LNHNV and YYDKDF (reference sequence). V was trimmed by 3 bases and J by 4 bases, leaving 7 bases between them. Here the CDR3 DNA reads TGTGCCACCAGCAGCCGAGAGTACGAGCAGTACTTC. This sequence encodes CATSSREYEQYF.

This clonotype was counted only a few times. The genes are TRBV2 and TRBJ2-1; perhaps TRBD1 as D (6 bases). From germline, CDR1 is SNHLY and CDR2 FYNNEI. This CDR3 is built from 19 residues. Deletions cut 2 bases from V and 0 bases from J, with 20 bases between. CDR3 coding DNA: TGTGCCAGCAGTGAAAACAGGGCGGGCGAGGCTAGCTCCTACAATGAGCAGTTCTTC. Its translation: CASSENRAGEASSYNEQFF.

The chain carries TRBV10-3 and TRBJ2-1, with D perhaps TRBD1 (5 bases). The V and J ends lost 5 bases and 0 bases respectively, with 17 bases between them. The CDR3 is made up of 17 amino acids. CDR1 is ENHRY and CDR2 is SYGVKD in the germline V gene. Here the CDR3 DNA reads TGTGCCATCAGTCCCGACAGTGGATCGGCCTCCTACAATGAGCAGTTCTTC. As protein: CAISPDSGSASYNEQFF.

This clonotype was observed a handful of times. The chain couples TRBV19 to TRBJ2-7, with TRBD2 matching 9 bases. J gave up 3 bases and V 9 bases, and 12 bases lay outside the gene matches. Germline assignment: CDR1 LNHDA and CDR2 SQIVND (reference sequence). This CDR3 contains 15 residues. The CDR3 region has the DNA TGTGCCAGCCACCCTCGAGCGGGGGGCCTCTACGAGCAGTACTTC. As protein: CASHPRAGGLYEQYF.

The gene calls are TRBV6-5 and TRBJ2-3; 7 nucleotides line up with TRBD2. V lost 0 bases and J lost 6; bases outside the gene matches: 6. Germline CDR1 reads MNHEY; CDR2 reads SVGAGI. The CDR3 has 15 residues. The CDR3: CASSYSGGDQDTQYF. The CDR3 bases are TGTGCCAGCAGTTACTCGGGGGGGGATCAGGATACGCAGTATTTT.